These 11 T cell receptor beta chains were all obtained from the same sample, sequenced in a study of blood T cell repertoires in COVID-19. Assay: immunoSEQ multiplex PCR; the TCRdb copy retains only in-frame clones and omits some. The sample consists of about 210,000 clones, about four fifths of them appearing once. Sequencing input: peripheral blood. Source of these receptors: a man aged 50 to 59 with active or convalescent COVID-19.

The chain uses TRBV7-2 and TRBJ2-7; D is perhaps TRBD2 (5 bases). The ends were cut back, 1 base at V and 6 bases at J, with 10 bases in the middle. CDR3 length: 13 amino acids. Germline CDR1 is SGHTA and CDR2 is FQGNSA. CDR3 in amino acids: CASSLDEGSEQYF. The DNA for the CDR3 is TGTGCCAGCAGCTTAGATGAGGGTTCCGAGCAGTACTTC. The whole variable domain, filled in from reference TRBV7-2 and TRBJ2-7, reads GAGVSQSPSNKVTEKGKDVELRCDPISGHTALYWYRQSLGQGLEFLIYFQGNSAPDKSGLPSDRFSAERTGGSVSTLTIQRTQQEDSAVYLCASSLDEGSEQYFGPGTRLTVT.

This chain joins TRBV29-1 and TRBJ2-7; 7 nucleotides agree with TRBD2. V gave up 2 bases and J gave up 0 bases; unmatched junction bases: 1. Germline lookup yields CDR1 SQVTM and CDR2 ANQGSEA. CDR3 length equals 13 residues. CDR3 protein: CSVESGDSYEQYF. CDR3 in DNA: TGCAGCGTTGAAAGCGGGGACTCCTACGAGCAGTACTTC.

This clone appeared once. This rearrangement joins TRBV5-1 to TRBJ2-2; possible D gene TRBD1, 7 bases. The germline V gene has CDR1 SGHRS and CDR2 YFSETQ. Trimming took off 0 bases at V and 5 bases at J, with 17 bases between the two ends. The CDR3 runs to 17 residues. In nucleotides, the CDR3 is TGCGCCAGCAGCTTGGGGTACCAGGGGGAGGATACCGGGGAGCTGTTTTTT. Residues: CASSLGYQGEDTGELFF.

The chain is built from TRBV3-1 (or the pseudogene TRBV3-2) and TRBJ1-2; no definite D call. The CDR3 extends over 14 amino acids. Trimming removed 0 bases at V and 3 bases at J, with 8 bases between. The germline V gene has CDR1 LGHDT and CDR2 YNNKEL (reference sequence). The CDR3 DNA reads as TGTGCCAGCAGCCAAGACCAGGTCTACTATGGCTACACCTTC. Residues: CASSQDQVYYGYTF.

The chain uses TRBV25-1 and TRBJ1-1; TRBD1 might be the D (6 bases). Per germline, CDR1 MGHDK and CDR2 SYGVNS. Trimming took 3 bases from V and 1 from J, leaving 12 bases between them. The CDR3 has 15 residues. In nucleotides, the CDR3 is TGTGCCAGCAGTGACAGCAGGGGCCGGAACACTGAAGCTTTCTTT. Translation gives CASSDSRGRNTEAFF.

The rearrangement links TRBV9 to TRBJ2-1; 10 positions match TRBD1. Germline CDR1 SGDLS, CDR2 YYNGEE. This CDR3 contains 15 residues. V trimming: 4 bases; J trimming: 5 bases; junction bases outside the gene matches: 6. The DNA for the CDR3 is TGTGCCAGCAGCACCCGACAGGGGGCCGACAATGAGCAGTTCTTC. This encodes CASSTRQGADNEQFF. Supplemented by reference TRBV9 and TRBJ2-1, the full variable domain reads DSGVTQTPKHLITATGQRVTLRCSPRSGDLSVYWYQQSLDQGLQFLIQYYNGEERAKGNILERFSAQQFPDLHSELNLSSLELGDSALYFCASSTRQGADNEQFFGPGTRLTVL.

This chain joins TRBV11-2 and TRBJ2-3, with 8 bases matching TRBD1. The germline V gene encodes CDR1 SGHAT and CDR2 FQNNGV. The trim removed 1 base at V and 3 bases at J, leaving 6 bases unmatched. This CDR3 spans 16 amino acids. CDR3 DNA sequence: TGTGCCAGCAGCTTAGGACAGGGGTTTCGGACAGATACGCAGTATTTT. It encodes CASSLGQGFRTDTQYF. Drawing the rest from reference TRBV11-2 and TRBJ2-3, the complete variable domain is EAGVAQSPRYKIIEKRQSVAFWCNPISGHATLYWYQQILGQGPKLLIQFQNNGVVDDSQLPKDRFSAERLKGVDSTLKIQPAKLEDSAVYLCASSLGQGFRTDTQYFGPGTRLTVL.

This clone was detected once. This chain joins TRBV4-3 and TRBJ2-1; the D is unclear. CDR3 size: 16 residues. V dropped 0 bases and J dropped 2 bases, with 11 bases sitting between them. Germline CDR1 is LGHNA and CDR2 is YSLEER. The CDR3 loop is CASSQEWQVTYNEQFF. The CDR3 bases are TGCGCCAGCAGCCAAGAATGGCAGGTTACCTACAATGAGCAGTTCTTC.

This sequence joins TRBV7-2 and TRBJ2-1, with 13 bases identical to TRBD2. The germline CDR1 and CDR2 sequences are SGHTA and FQGNSA. The length of the CDR3 is 17 residues. The J segment lost 5 bases and the V segment lost 0 bases, leaving 4 bases of the junction unmatched. The CDR3 loop is CASSLATSGGADNEQFF. DNA of the CDR3: TGTGCCAGCAGCTTAGCAACTAGCGGGGGGGCGGACAATGAGCAGTTCTTC.

This clone was observed a single time. The chain links TRBV5-4 to TRBJ1-1, with TRBD1 matching 7 bases. This CDR3 is built from 16 residues. With 9 bases clipped from V and 1 base from J, the junction kept 15 bases outside the gene matches. Germline assignment: CDR1 SGHNT and CDR2 YYREEE (reference sequence). CDR3 amino acids: CATAPGGWARNTEAFF. CDR3 DNA: TGTGCCACCGCCCCAGGGGGTTGGGCTCGGAACACTGAAGCTTTCTTT.

This sequence joins TRBV5-6 and TRBJ1-1, with D hard to call. CDR1 and CDR2 from the germline V gene are SGHDT and YYEEEE. This CDR3 comprises 14 residues. V was clipped by 4 bases and J by 1 base, with 11 bases between them. The CDR3 loop is CASSPRAGNTEAFF. CDR3 nucleotide sequence: TGTGCCAGCAGCCCGCGGGCAGGGAACACTGAAGCTTTCTTT.